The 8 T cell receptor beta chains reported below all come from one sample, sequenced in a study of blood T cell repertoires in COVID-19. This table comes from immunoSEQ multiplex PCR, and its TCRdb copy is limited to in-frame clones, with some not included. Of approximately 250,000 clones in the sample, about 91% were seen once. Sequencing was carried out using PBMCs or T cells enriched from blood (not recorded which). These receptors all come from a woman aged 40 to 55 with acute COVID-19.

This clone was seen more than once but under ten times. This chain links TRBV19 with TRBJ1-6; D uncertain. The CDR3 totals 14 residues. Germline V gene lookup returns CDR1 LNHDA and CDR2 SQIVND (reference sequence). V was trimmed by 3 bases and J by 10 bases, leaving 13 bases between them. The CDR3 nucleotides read TGTGCCAGTAGTATGGAGGGAAAAGGGTCACCCCTCCACTTT. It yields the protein CASSMEGKGSPLHF. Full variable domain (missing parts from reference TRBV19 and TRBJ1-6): DGGITQSPKYLFRKEGQNVTLSCEQNLNHDAMYWYRQDPGQGLRLIYYSQIVNDFQKGDIAEGYSVSREKKESFPLTVTSAQKNPTAFYLCASSMEGKGSPLHFGNGTRLTVT.

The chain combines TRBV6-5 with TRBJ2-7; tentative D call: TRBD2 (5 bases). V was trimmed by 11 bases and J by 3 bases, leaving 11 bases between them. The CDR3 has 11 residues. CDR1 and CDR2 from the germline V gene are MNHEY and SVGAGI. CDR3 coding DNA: TGTGCCTCGGGGAGAGACTACGAGCAGTACGTC. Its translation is CASGRDYEQYV.

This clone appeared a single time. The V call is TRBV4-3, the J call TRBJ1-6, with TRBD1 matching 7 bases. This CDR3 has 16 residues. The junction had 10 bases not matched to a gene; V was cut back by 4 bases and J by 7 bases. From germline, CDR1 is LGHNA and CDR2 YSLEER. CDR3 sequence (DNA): TGCGCCAGCAGCCCAAGATGGACAGGTGCCAATTCACCCCTCCACTTT. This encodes CASSPRWTGANSPLHF.

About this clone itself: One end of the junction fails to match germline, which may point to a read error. This CDR3 reads CASSTGTGGASATPRPYSF. The CDR3 DNA reads TGTGCCAGCAGTACGGGGACAGGGGGCGCGTCGGCTACACCTAGACCATATTCCTTC. The V call is TRBV11-2, the J call TRBJ1-2; 12 bases agree with TRBD1. Germline V gives CDR1 SGHAT, CDR2 FQNNGV. This CDR3 is built from 19 residues.

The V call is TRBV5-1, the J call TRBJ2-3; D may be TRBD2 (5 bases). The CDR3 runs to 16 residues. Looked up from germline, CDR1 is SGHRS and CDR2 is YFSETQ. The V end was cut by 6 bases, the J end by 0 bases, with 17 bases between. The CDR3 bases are TGCGCCAGCATGTGGGAGCCCGGTGCTAGCACAGATACGCAGTATTTT. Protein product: CASMWEPGASTDTQYF.

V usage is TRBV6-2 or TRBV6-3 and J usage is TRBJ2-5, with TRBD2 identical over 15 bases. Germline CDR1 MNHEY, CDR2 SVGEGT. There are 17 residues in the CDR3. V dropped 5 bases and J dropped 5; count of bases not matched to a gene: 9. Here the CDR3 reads CASSGTSGGSAWETQYF. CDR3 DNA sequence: TGTGCCAGCAGTGGGACTAGCGGGGGGTCTGCCTGGGAGACCCAGTACTTC.

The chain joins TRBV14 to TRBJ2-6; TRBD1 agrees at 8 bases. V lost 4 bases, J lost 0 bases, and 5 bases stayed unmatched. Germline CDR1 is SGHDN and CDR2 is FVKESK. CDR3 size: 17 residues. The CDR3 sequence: CASSPGTGNSGANVLTF. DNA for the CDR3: TGTGCCAGCAGCCCAGGGACAGGTAACTCTGGGGCCAACGTCCTGACTTTC.

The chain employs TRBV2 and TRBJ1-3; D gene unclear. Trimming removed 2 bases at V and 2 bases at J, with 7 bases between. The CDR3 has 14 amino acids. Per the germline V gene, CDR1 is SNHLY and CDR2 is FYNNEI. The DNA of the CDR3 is TGTGCCAGCAGTGAAAATCCTCCTGGAAACACCATATATTTT. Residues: CASSENPPGNTIYF.